Shown below are 31 T cell receptor beta chains from a single sample sequenced in a study of T cell repertoires in cytomegalovirus infection. Antigen specificity for these receptors is unknown. TCRdb redid the calling of the reads with MiXCR, one entry per CDR3 protein. The sample includes about half a million distinct CDR3 sequences, roughly 42% of them seen just once. This specimen consisted of cultured PBMCs, obtained from culture after CMV antigen stimulation. These TCRs come from a human donor in good health (CMV status not recorded). Some clones in this sample may be carry-over from other donors' samples.

The J gene is TRBJ2-4, the V gene TRBV28, with unresolved D. Trimming removed 6 bases at V and 1 base at J, with 13 bases between. The length of the CDR3 is 15 residues. The germline gives CDR1 MDHEN, CDR2 SYDVKM. The chain's CDR3 is CASRPGSAAKNIQYF. CDR3 in DNA: TGTGCCAGCAGGCCCGGGTCGGCTGCCAAAAACATTCAGTACTTC.

A few counts support this clonotype. The rearrangement joins TRBV19 to TRBJ2-7; 7 bases map to TRBD2. The ends lost 5 bases at V and 3 bases at J; junction bases unmatched: 4. This CDR3 has 13 amino acids. The germline V gene encodes CDR1 LNHDA and CDR2 SQIVND (reference sequence). Here the CDR3 DNA reads TGTGCCAGTAGTCCCTGGGGGGGCTACGAGCAGTACTTC. Translated, it gives CASSPWGGYEQYF.

The chain employs TRBV2 and TRBJ1-1; TRBD1 matches 7 bases. Germline CDR1 is SNHLY and CDR2 is FYNNEI. After removal of 7 bases from V and 2 bases from J, the junction contained 7 bases not matched to a gene. The CDR3 has 14 residues. CDR3 DNA sequence: TGTGCCAGCAATCAGGACAGGCCTAACACTGAAGCTTTCTTT. It is translated as CASNQDRPNTEAFF. The variable domain in full, completed from reference TRBV2 and TRBJ1-1, reads EPEVTQTPSHQVTQMGQEVILRCVPISNHLYFYWYRQILGQKVEFLVSFYNNEISEKSEIFDDQFSVERPDGSNFTLKIRSTKLEDSAMYFCASNQDRPNTEAFFGQGTRLTVV.

The V call is TRBV20-1, the J call TRBJ1-5; TRBD1 agrees at 8 bases. CDR1 DFQATT and CDR2 SNEGSKA come from the germline V gene (reference sequence). The CDR3 runs to 15 residues. Trimming took 3 bases from V and 2 from J; bases not matched to a gene: 6. The CDR3 spells CSASTTGGGNQPQHF. The CDR3 DNA is TGCAGTGCTAGTACCACAGGGGGAGGCAATCAGCCCCAGCATTTT.

Only a few counts were recorded for this clonotype. The chain links TRBV7-2 to TRBJ1-5; possible D gene TRBD1, 5 bases. CDR1 SGHTA and CDR2 FQGNSA come from the germline V gene. Trimming left V 6 bases short and J 2 bases short, with 8 bases between. The CDR3 is 13 amino acids. In DNA form, the CDR3 reads TGTGCCAGCAGGAGGGGTGGCAATCAGCCCCAGCATTTT. Its protein is CASRRGGNQPQHF.

The chain links TRBV6-1 to TRBJ1-6; the D is unclear. Per the germline V gene, CDR1 is MNHNS and CDR2 is SASEGT. The CDR3 has 18 residues. With 0 bases removed from V and 7 bases from J, the gap between germline ends came to 19 bases. The CDR3 reads CASSEAIGVHARNSPLHF. The CDR3 DNA is TGTGCCAGCAGTGAAGCGATTGGGGTCCACGCCCGAAATTCACCCCTCCACTTT.

V is TRBV5-3 and J is TRBJ2-4; no clear D. TRBV5-3 is reported as an ORF; its role is uncertain. V lost 9 bases to trimming and J lost 0 bases, with 7 bases between them. This CDR3 comprises 12 residues. The CDR3 DNA follows: TGTGCCACCTCAGAAGCCAAAAACATTCAGTACTTC. Protein product: CATSEAKNIQYF.

This clonotype was seen a handful of times. This chain links TRBV27 with TRBJ2-5; tentatively, D is TRBD2 (6 bases). The CDR3 covers 14 residues. Per the germline V gene, CDR1 is MNHEY and CDR2 is SMNVEV (reference sequence). Trimming took off 3 bases at V and 5 bases at J, with 13 bases between the two ends. CDR3 sequence (DNA): TGTGCCAGCAGTTTTAGGGCAGGAGGGGAGACCCAGTACTTC. Protein product: CASSFRAGGETQYF.

This chain uses TRBV3-1 with TRBJ2-5, with 8 bases aligning to TRBD2. The V gene's germline CDR1 is LGHDT and CDR2 YNNKEL (reference sequence). Trimming took 2 bases from V and 4 from J; bases not matched to a gene: 9. The CDR3 has 16 amino acids. CDR3 region: CASSQRPGTSGETQYF. Written as DNA, the CDR3 is TGTGCCAGCAGCCAACGTCCCGGGACTAGTGGAGAGACCCAGTACTTC.

The chain uses TRBV5-1 and TRBJ2-3; unclear D gene. The CDR3 is made up of 15 amino acids. CDR1 and CDR2 (germline): SGHRS, YFSETQ. Trimming removed 0 bases from V and 2 bases from J, with 10 bases in between. The CDR3 sequence: CASSLASPDTDTQYF. Written as DNA, the CDR3 is TGCGCCAGCAGCTTGGCCTCCCCAGACACAGATACGCAGTATTTT.

CDR3 DNA: TGTGCCAGCAGTCCTCTACGTTTTACCGGGGAGCTGTTTTTT. Translation gives CASSPLRFTGELFF. The rearrangement links TRBV2 to TRBJ2-2; unclear D gene. V dropped 5 bases and J dropped 5 bases, with 12 bases sitting between them. Germline V lookup: CDR1 SNHLY, CDR2 FYNNEI. The CDR3 is 14 residues long.

This clonotype was counted only a few times. The rearrangement uses TRBV6-1 and TRBJ2-1, with 8 nucleotides matching TRBD2. V was clipped by 6 bases and J by 8 bases; unmatched bases: 15. This CDR3 is built from 16 residues. Per the germline V gene, CDR1 is MNHNS and CDR2 is SASEGT. CDR3: CASSRALPGRAYEQFF. Written as DNA, the CDR3 is TGTGCCAGCAGCAGGGCATTGCCCGGGAGGGCCTATGAGCAGTTCTTC.

This rearrangement joins TRBV27 to TRBJ1-5; a weak D match, TRBD1 (6 bases). Germline CDR1 reads MNHEY; CDR2 reads SMNVEV (reference sequence). The CDR3 totals 15 residues. Trimming shortened V by 6 bases and J by 6 bases, and 18 bases separated the two germline ends. For the CDR3, the DNA is TGTGCCAGCAGCTCCGGCCGGGGGGGGCGTCAGCCCCAGCATTTT. Translating it yields CASSSGRGGRQPQHF.

A single count supports this clonotype. The chain combines TRBV3-1 with TRBJ2-2, with a weak D call TRBD2 (5 bases). Per germline, CDR1 LGHDT and CDR2 YNNKEL (reference sequence). Trimming removed 0 bases from V and 3 bases from J, with 8 bases in between. CDR3 length: 15 residues. CDR3 loop: CASSQDPRDTGELFF. The CDR3 bases are TGTGCCAGCAGCCAAGACCCGAGGGACACCGGGGAGCTGTTTTTT.

This clonotype occurred a few times. This chain uses TRBV7-2 with TRBJ2-7, with D maybe TRBD1 (6 bases). The CDR3 has 14 residues. CDR1 and CDR2 (germline): SGHTA, FQGNSA. V was shortened by 5 bases and J by 2 bases, with 13 bases between the two germline ends. Written as DNA, the CDR3 is TGTGCCAGCAGCCGACGGGACAAACCCTACGAGCAGTACTTC. This gives the protein CASSRRDKPYEQYF.

A few counts support this clonotype. The CDR3 DNA reads TGTGCCAGCAGTGAAGGGTCGGTTATCGATGAGCAGTTCTTC. Translation: CASSEGSVIDEQFF. The V call is TRBV2, the J call TRBJ2-1; D gene uncertain. Germline CDR1 SNHLY, CDR2 FYNNEI. The CDR3 is 14 amino acids. V lost 1 base, J lost 8 bases, and 12 bases lay in between.

The V call is TRBV14, the J call TRBJ1-5; D possibly corresponds to TRBD1 (6 bases). Trimming took off 4 bases at V and 1 base at J, with 14 bases between the two ends. The CDR3 contains 16 residues. The germline V gene has CDR1 SGHDN and CDR2 FVKESK. The CDR3 coding sequence is TGTGCCAGCAGCCTGTGGGACACCAGAAGCAATCAGCCCCAGCATTTT. Translated: CASSLWDTRSNQPQHF.

This clonotype was counted between two and nine times. The V call is TRBV6-1, the J call TRBJ1-1; no clear D. Germline V CDR1 and CDR2: MNHNS, SASEGT. V was shortened by 6 bases and J by 0 bases, with 8 bases between the two germline ends. CDR3 size: 13 residues. The CDR3: CASRPRVNTEAFF. In DNA, the CDR3 is TGTGCCAGCAGGCCGCGGGTGAACACTGAAGCTTTCTTT.

CDR3 protein: CASSLADFNYGYTF. CDR3 nucleotide sequence: TGTGCCAGCAGCTTAGCTGACTTTAACTATGGCTACACCTTC. V usage is TRBV7-2 and J usage is TRBJ1-2, with D hard to call. The CDR3 runs 14 residues. The germline V and J ends were trimmed by 0 bases and 1 base, with 6 bases remaining between them. Looked up from germline, CDR1 is SGHTA and CDR2 is FQGNSA.

As DNA, the CDR3 is TGTGCCAGCACCCGGGGACCAGGGGCCGGGGAGCTGTTTTTT. It codes for CASTRGPGAGELFF. The chain joins TRBV7-2 to TRBJ2-2, with D possibly being TRBD1 (6 bases). CDR1 and CDR2 from the germline V gene are SGHTA and FQGNSA. This CDR3 spans 14 amino acids. Trimming stripped 7 bases from V and 6 bases from J, with 15 bases between.

The rearrangement uses TRBV7-2 and TRBJ2-1; D uncertain. CDR1 and CDR2 (germline): SGHTA, FQGNSA. There are 13 residues in the CDR3. The ends were cut back, 5 bases at V and 8 bases at J, with 13 bases in the middle. CDR3 protein: CASSPKPTHEQFF. Written as DNA, the CDR3 is TGTGCCAGCAGCCCCAAGCCGACCCATGAGCAGTTCTTC.

V and J are TRBV2 and TRBJ2-1, with 9 bases matching TRBD1. The CDR3 contains 14 residues. Germline CDR1 reads SNHLY; CDR2 reads FYNNEI. V gave up 6 bases and J gave up 6 bases; unmatched junction bases: 6. The CDR3 protein is CASSRQGGGNEQFF. CDR3 bases: TGTGCCAGCAGCCGACAGGGGGGTGGCAATGAGCAGTTCTTC.

V gene TRBV19 combines with J gene TRBJ2-5; D might be TRBD1 (5 bases). Germline V lookup: CDR1 LNHDA, CDR2 SQIVND (reference sequence). V lost 5 bases and J lost 1, with 11 bases in between. The length of the CDR3 is 14 residues. CDR3 coding DNA: TGTGCCAGTAGTCTATGGGGCCCCCAAGAGACCCAGTACTTC. This sequence encodes CASSLWGPQETQYF.

This clonotype turned up a few times. The rearrangement links TRBV6-1 to TRBJ2-1; D gene ambiguous. The CDR3 has 10 residues. V was cut by 3 bases and J by 8 bases, with 2 bases left in between. Germline V gene lookup returns CDR1 MNHNS and CDR2 SASEGT. CDR3 nucleotide sequence: TGTGCCAGCAGTGACGATGAGCAGTTCTTC. Translating gives CASSDDEQFF.

This clonotype has only a few counts. Compared with germline, one end of the junction differs, possibly owing to a read error. This rearrangement joins TRBV7-2 to TRBJ2-1; 8 positions agree with TRBD2. This CDR3 contains 14 residues. Per germline, CDR1 SGHTA and CDR2 FQGNSA. DNA of the CDR3: TGTGCCAGCAGCCTAGCGGGTTTGGGGAATGAGCAGTTCTTC. Residues: CASSLAGLGNEQFF.

The rearrangement links TRBV20-1 to TRBJ1-4; the match to TRBD1 covers 9 bases. V gave up 6 bases and J gave up 8 bases; unmatched junction bases: 7. The CDR3 is 13 residues long. Germline CDR1 reads DFQATT; CDR2 reads SNEGSKA (reference sequence). CDR3 sequence: CSAQDRGGEKLFF. The CDR3 DNA sequence: TGCAGTGCCCAGGACAGGGGTGGGGAAAAACTGTTTTTT.

This clonotype was counted only a few times. The J gene is TRBJ1-1, the V gene TRBV20-1; D ambiguous. The V gene lost 0 bases and the J gene lost 3 bases, with 8 bases spanning the gap. This CDR3 has 13 residues. The V gene's germline CDR1 is DFQATT and CDR2 SNEGSKA (reference sequence). CDR3 sequence reads: CSAREVGYTEAFF. In DNA, the CDR3 is TGCAGTGCTAGAGAAGTAGGGTACACTGAAGCTTTCTTT.

This clonotype was seen a few times. V is TRBV23-1 and J is TRBJ2-4, with TRBD2 matching over 7 bases. TRBV23-1 qualifies as an ORF whose function is uncertain. This CDR3 has 20 amino acids. Trimming took 0 bases from V and 1 from J; bases not matched to a gene: 15. The CDR3: CASSQSWGGTAWFAKNIQYF. CDR3 DNA: TGCGCCAGCAGTCAATCCTGGGGGGGGACGGCGTGGTTTGCCAAAAACATTCAGTACTTC.

The CDR3 DNA follows: TGTGCCAGTAGTATGTGGGACAGCCTAAATGAGCAGTTCTTC. As protein: CASSMWDSLNEQFF. The V call is TRBV19, the J call TRBJ2-1; 7 nucleotides align to TRBD1. Germline trimming cut 3 bases from V and 7 bases from J; bases unmatched to any gene: 6. Germline V gene lookup returns CDR1 LNHDA and CDR2 SQIVND (reference sequence). This CDR3 is built from 14 residues.

In its sample, this clonotype was seen a few times. The chain carries TRBV7-8 and TRBJ2-1, with TRBD1 as a possible D gene (6 bases). CDR3 length equals 12 residues. Germline loops: CDR1 SGHVS, CDR2 FQNEAQ. The V and J ends lost 5 bases and 6 bases respectively, with 8 bases between them. Written as DNA, the CDR3 is TGTGCCAGCAGCAAGACAGGCAATGAGCAGTTCTTC. It encodes CASSKTGNEQFF.

The genes are TRBV2 and TRBJ1-1; 9 positions agree with TRBD1. Losses at the gene ends were 3 bases for V and 3 bases for J; bases not matched to a gene: 5. Germline V gene sequence: CDR1 SNHLY, CDR2 FYNNEI. The CDR3 totals 15 residues. This chain's CDR3 is CASSDRDRADTEAFF. The CDR3 DNA reads TGTGCCAGCAGTGACCGGGACAGGGCTGACACTGAAGCTTTCTTT.